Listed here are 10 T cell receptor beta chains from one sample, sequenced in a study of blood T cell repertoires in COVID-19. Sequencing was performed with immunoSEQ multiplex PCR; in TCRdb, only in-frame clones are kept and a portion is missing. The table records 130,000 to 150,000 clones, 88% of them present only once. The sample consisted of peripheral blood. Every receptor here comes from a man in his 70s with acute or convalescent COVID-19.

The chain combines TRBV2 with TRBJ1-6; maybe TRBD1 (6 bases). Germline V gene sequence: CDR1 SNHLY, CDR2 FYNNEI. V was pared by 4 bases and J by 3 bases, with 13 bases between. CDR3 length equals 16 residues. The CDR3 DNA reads TGTGCCAGCAGTGGCGGGGGCGGGATCTATAATTCACCCCTCCACTTT. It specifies CASSGGGGIYNSPLHF.

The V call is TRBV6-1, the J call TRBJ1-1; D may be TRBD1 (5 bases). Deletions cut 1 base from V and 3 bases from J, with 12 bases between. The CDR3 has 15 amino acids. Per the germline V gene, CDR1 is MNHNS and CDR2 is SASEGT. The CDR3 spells CASSEGPGLYTEAFF. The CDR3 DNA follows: TGTGCCAGCAGTGAAGGCCCGGGACTGTACACTGAAGCTTTCTTT.

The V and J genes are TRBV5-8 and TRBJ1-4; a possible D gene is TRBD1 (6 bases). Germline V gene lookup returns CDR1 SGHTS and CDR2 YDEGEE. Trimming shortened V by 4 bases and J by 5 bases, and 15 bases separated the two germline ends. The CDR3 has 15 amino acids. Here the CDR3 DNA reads TGTGCCAGCAGCCTTGGGGGGGCAGGGAATGAAAAACTGTTTTTT. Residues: CASSLGGAGNEKLFF. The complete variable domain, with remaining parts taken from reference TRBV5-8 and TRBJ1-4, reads EAGVTQSPTHLIKTRGQQATLRCSPISGHTSVYWYQQALGLGLQFLLWYDEGEERNRGNFPPRFSGRQFPNYSSELNVNALELEDSALYLCASSLGGAGNEKLFFGSGTQLSVL.

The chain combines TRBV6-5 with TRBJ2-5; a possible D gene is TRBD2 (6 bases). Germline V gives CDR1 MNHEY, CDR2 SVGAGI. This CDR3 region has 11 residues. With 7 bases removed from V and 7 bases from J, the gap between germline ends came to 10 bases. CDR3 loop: CASTSRGTQYF. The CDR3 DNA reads TGTGCCAGCACCTCGCGGGGGACCCAGTACTTC.

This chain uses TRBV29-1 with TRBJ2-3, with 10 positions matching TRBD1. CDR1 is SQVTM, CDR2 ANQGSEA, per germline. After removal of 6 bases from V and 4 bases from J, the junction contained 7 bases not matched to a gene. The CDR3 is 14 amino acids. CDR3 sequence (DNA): TGCAGCGTGACGGGACAGGGGTTCGCAGATACGCAGTATTTT. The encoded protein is CSVTGQGFADTQYF.

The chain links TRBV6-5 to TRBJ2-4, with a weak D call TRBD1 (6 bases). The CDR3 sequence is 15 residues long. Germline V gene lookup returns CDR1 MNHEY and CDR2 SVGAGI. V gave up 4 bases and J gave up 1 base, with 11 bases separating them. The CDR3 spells CASSSQQGAKNIQYF. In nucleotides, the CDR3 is TGTGCCAGCAGTTCTCAACAGGGCGCCAAAAACATTCAGTACTTC.

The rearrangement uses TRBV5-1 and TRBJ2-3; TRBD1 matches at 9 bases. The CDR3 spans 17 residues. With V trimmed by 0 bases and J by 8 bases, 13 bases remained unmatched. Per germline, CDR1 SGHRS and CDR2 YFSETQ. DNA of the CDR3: TGCGCCAGCAGCTTGGCCGGGGGGACAGGGCCACAGGGTACGCAGTATTTT. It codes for CASSLAGGTGPQGTQYF.

CDR3 residues: CATSEPTGLRETQYF. DNA for the CDR3: TGTGCCACCAGTGAGCCGACAGGGTTGCGAGAGACCCAGTACTTC. The rearrangement links TRBV24-1 to TRBJ2-5; TRBD1 aligns across 7 bases. V dropped 4 bases and J dropped 4; count of bases not matched to a gene: 8. Germline V gene lookup returns CDR1 KGHDR and CDR2 SFDVKD. The CDR3 runs 15 residues.

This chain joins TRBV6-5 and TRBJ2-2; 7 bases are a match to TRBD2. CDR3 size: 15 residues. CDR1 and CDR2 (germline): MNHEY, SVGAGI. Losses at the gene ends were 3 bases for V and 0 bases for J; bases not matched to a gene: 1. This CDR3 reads CASSYRGANTGELFF. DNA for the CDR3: TGTGCCAGCAGTTATCGGGGGGCGAACACCGGGGAGCTGTTTTTT.

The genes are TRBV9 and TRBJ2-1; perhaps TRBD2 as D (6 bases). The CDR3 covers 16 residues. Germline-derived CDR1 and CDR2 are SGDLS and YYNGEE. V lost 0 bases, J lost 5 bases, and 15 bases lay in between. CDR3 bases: TGTGCCAGCAGCGTAGCTACAACTAGCCAGCACAATGAGCAGTTCTTC. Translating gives CASSVATTSQHNEQFF.